This TCR beta chain was retrieved from a study of OX40 agonist ivuxolimab in advanced cancers. TCRdb's table, derived via immunoSEQ multiplex PCR, lists solely in-frame clones and lacks some. The data contain about 30,000 clones, more than 70% of them singletons. Source: CD4+ or CD8+ T cells sorted from blood, taken in a trial of the OX40 agonist ivuxolimab. The receptor was derived from an adult with an advanced solid tumor such as melanoma, head and neck, liver or kidney cancer.

The CDR3 DNA is TGTGCCAGCAGCGATGTCGGGGGGTCGGCCCAGCCCCAGCATTTT. Protein sequence: CASSDVGGSAQPQHF. The gene calls are TRBV7-2 and TRBJ1-5; weak D call: TRBD1 (5 bases). Germline CDR1 is SGHTA and CDR2 is FQGNSA. The V end was cut by 5 bases, the J end by 7 bases, with 18 bases between. This CDR3 has 15 amino acids. Together with reference TRBV7-2 and TRBJ1-5, the CDR3 gives the full variable domain: GAGVSQSPSNKVTEKGKDVELRCDPISGHTALYWYRQSLGQGLEFLIYFQGNSAPDKSGLPSDRFSAERTGGSVSTLTIQRTQQEDSAVYLCASSDVGGSAQPQHFGDGTRLSIL.